The sequence of this T cell receptor (beta chain) was determined in a study of identical twins. Notes on this clonotype: Its antigen is unknown.

It was template switching that added a universal primer site, and there were unique molecular identifiers on the cDNA. TCRdb passed the 5' RACE reads through MiXCR, listing each CDR3 protein once. The sample has about 720,000 distinct CDR3 sequences, around 8.6% seen once. Points from the study as a whole: Some out-of-frame alpha sequences were shared by twins, and these showed excess low generation probability. While abundant cord blood beta clonotypes carried fewer insertions, memory repertoires showed no such pattern.

J gave up 6 bases and V 5 bases, and 12 bases lay outside the gene matches. CDR3 size: 16 residues. CDR1 and CDR2 (germline): MRHNA, SNTAGT. These same records also appear under a second study, on yellow fever vaccine responses in identical twins. That paper states: Twins' T cell vaccine responses reportedly looked partly convergent, partly personalized.

The sample comprised PBMCs. V is TRBV6-4 and J is TRBJ2-1; 8 bases are shared with TRBD2. This TCR derives from a young woman in good health. DNA for the CDR3: TGTGCCAGCAGTTACACAGTCGGGGGGGCCTTCAATGAGCAGTTCTTC. Its translation is CASSYTVGGAFNEQFF.